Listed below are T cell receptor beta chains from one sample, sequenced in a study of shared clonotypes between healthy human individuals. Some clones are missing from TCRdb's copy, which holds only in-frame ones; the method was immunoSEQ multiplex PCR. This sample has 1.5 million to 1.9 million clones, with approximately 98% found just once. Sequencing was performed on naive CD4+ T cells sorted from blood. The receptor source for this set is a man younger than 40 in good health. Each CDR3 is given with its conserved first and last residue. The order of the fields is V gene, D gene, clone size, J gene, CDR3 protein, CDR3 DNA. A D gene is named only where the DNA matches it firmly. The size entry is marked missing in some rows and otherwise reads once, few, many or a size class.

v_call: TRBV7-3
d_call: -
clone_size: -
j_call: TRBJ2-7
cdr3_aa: CASSLRDGGSYEQYF
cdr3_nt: TGTGCCAGCAGCTTAAGGGACGGCGGTTCCTACGAGCAGTACTTC

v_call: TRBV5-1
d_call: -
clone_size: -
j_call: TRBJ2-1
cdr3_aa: CASSFMRGRDYNEQFF
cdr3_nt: TGCGCCAGCAGCTTTATGCGGGGCCGAGACTACAATGAGCAGTTCTTC

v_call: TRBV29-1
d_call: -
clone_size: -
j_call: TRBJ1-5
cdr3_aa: CSVGGADQPQHF
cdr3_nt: TGCAGCGTTGGGGGGGCTGATCAGCCCCAGCATTTT

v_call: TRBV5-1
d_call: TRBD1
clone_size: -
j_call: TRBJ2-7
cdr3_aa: CASSLDRFSEQYF
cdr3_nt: TGCGCCAGCAGCCTGGACAGGTTTTCCGAGCAGTACTTC

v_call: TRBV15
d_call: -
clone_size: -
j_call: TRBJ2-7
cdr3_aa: CATSRDQSSYEQYF
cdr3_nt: TGTGCCACCAGCAGAGATCAGAGCTCCTACGAGCAGTACTTC

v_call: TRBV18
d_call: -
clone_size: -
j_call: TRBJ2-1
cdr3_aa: CASSRVPGASAVDNEQFF
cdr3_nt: TGTGCCAGCTCACGGGTCCCGGGAGCTTCAGCCGTCGACAATGAGCAGTTCTTC

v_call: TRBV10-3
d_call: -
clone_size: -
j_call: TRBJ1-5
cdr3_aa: CAISDYSNQPQHF
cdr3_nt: TGTGCCATCAGTGATTATAGCAATCAGCCCCAGCATTTT

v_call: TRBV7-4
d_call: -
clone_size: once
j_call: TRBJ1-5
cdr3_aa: CASSLDRSAQHF
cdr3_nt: TGTGCCAGCAGCTTAGACAGGTCAGCCCAGCATTTT

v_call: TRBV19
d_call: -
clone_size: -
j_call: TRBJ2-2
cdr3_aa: CASRAQARGTGELFF
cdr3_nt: TGTGCCAGTAGGGCACAGGCTCGTGGCACCGGGGAGCTGTTTTTT

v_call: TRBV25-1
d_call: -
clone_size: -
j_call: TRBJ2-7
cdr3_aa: CASSGISYEQYF
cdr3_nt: TGTGCCAGCAGTGGGATATCCTACGAGCAGTACTTC

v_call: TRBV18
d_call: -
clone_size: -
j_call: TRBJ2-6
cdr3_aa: CASSPLVRAGANVLTF
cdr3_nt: TGTGCCAGCTCACCCCTCGTAAGGGCTGGGGCCAACGTCCTGACTTTC

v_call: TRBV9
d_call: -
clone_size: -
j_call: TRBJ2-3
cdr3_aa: CASSFKRWSDTQYF
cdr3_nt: TGTGCCAGCAGCTTCAAAAGGTGGTCAGATACGCAGTATTTT

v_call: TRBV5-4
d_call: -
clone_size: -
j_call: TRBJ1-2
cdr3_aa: CASSVPGILGYTF
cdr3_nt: TGTGCCAGCAGCGTCCCAGGAATCCTAGGCTACACCTTC

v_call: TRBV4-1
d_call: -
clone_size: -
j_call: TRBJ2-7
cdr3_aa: CASSQENRDEQYF
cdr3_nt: TGCGCCAGCAGCCAAGAAAACAGGGACGAGCAGTACTTC

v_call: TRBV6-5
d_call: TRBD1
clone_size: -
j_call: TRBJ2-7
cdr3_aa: CASSFDRGAYEQYF
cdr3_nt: TGTGCCAGCAGTTTTGACAGGGGGGCCTACGAGCAGTACTTC

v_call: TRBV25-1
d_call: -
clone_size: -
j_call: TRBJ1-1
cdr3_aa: CASSEGQQLGHTEAFF
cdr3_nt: TGTGCCAGCAGTGAAGGACAACAGCTTGGACACACTGAAGCTTTCTTT

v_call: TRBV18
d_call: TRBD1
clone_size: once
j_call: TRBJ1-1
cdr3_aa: CASSPGQGAEAFF
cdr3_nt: TGTGCCAGCTCACCAGGACAGGGGGCTGAAGCTTTCTTT

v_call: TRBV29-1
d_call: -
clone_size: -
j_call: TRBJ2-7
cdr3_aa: CSVEEYQGEQYF
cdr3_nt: TGCAGCGTTGAAGAGTATCAGGGTGAGCAGTACTTC

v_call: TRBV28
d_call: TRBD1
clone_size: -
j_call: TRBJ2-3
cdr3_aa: CASSQPPGQGATDTQYF
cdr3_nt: TGTGCCAGCAGTCAGCCCCCGGGACAGGGGGCCACAGATACGCAGTATTTT

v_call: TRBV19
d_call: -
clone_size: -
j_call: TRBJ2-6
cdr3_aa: CASVRQPSGANVLTF
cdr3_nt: TGTGCCAGTGTAAGACAGCCCTCTGGGGCCAACGTCCTGACTTTC

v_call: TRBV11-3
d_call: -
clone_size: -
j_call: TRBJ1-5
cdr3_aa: CASSPRSRGNNQPQHF
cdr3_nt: TGTGCCAGCAGCCCTAGGTCAAGGGGGAACAATCAGCCCCAGCATTTT

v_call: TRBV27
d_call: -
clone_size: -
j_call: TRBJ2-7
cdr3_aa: CASKSAGGNNYEQYF
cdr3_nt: TGTGCCAGCAAGTCCGCAGGGGGGAACAACTACGAGCAGTACTTC

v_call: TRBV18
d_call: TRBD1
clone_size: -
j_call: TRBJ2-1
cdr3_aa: CASSPLTGVNYNEQFF
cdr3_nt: TGTGCCAGCTCACCCCTTACAGGGGTGAACTACAATGAGCAGTTCTTC